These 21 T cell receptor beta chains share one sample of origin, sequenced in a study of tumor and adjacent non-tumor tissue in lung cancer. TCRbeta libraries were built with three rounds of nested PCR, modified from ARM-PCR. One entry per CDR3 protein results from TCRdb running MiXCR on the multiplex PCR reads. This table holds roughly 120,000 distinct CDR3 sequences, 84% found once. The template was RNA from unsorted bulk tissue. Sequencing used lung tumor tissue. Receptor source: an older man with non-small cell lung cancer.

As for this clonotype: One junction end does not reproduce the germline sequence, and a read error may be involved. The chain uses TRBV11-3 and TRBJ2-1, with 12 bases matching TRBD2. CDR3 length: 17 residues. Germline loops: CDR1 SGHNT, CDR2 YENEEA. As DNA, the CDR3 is TGTGCCAGCAGCCCCCTAGGGACTAGCGGGTGCTACAATGAGCAGTCCTTC. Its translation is CASSPLGTSGCYNEQSF.

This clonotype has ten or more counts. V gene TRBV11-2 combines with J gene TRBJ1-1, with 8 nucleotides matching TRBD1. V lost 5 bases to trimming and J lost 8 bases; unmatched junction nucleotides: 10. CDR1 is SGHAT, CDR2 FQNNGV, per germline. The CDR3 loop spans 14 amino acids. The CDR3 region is CASSHRDRSTEAFF. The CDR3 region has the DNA TGTGCCAGCAGCCACCGGGACAGGAGTACCGAAGCTTTCTTT.

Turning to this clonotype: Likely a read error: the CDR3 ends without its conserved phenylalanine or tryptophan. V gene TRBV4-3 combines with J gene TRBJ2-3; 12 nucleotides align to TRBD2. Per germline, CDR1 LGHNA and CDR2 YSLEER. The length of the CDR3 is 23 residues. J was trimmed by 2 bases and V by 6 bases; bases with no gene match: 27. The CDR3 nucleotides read TGCGCCAGCAGACAATGGTTTGGGGGCGGGCTAGCGGGAGGGCGAAATCACACAGATACGCAGTATATT. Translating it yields CASRQWFGGGLAGGRNHTDTQYI.

CDR3 sequence: CASSQEFLPRVSSYNEQFF. Here the CDR3 DNA reads TGTGCCAGCAGCCAAGAGTTCCTACCACGGGTCAGCTCCTACAATGAGCAGTTCTTC. The chain combines TRBV14 with TRBJ2-1; no reliable D call. The ends were cut back, 0 bases at V and 0 bases at J, with 18 bases in the middle. The V gene's germline CDR1 is SGHDN and CDR2 FVKESK. This CDR3 region has 19 residues.

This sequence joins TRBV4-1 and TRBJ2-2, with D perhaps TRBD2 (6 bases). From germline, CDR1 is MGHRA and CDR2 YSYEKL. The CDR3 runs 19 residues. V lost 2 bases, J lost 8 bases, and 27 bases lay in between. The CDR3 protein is CASSQISFWAGLVTGELFF. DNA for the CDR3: TGCGCCAGCAGCCAAATTTCATTTTGGGCGGGGTTAGTCACAGGGGAGCTGTTTTTT.

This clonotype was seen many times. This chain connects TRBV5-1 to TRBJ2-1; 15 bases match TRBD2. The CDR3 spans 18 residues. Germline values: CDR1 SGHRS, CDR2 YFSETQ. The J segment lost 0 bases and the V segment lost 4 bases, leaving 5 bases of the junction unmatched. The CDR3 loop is CASSTGLAGGSSYNEQFF. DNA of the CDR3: TGCGCCAGCAGCACCGGACTAGCGGGAGGGAGCTCCTACAATGAGCAGTTCTTC.

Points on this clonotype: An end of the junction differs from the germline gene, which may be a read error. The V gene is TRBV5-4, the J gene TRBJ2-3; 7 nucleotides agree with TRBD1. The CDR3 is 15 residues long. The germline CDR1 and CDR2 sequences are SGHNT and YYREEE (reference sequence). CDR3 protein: CASSPTGVLTDMQYF. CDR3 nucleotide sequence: TGTGCCAGCAGCCCTACAGGGGTCCTCACCGATATGCAGTATTTT.

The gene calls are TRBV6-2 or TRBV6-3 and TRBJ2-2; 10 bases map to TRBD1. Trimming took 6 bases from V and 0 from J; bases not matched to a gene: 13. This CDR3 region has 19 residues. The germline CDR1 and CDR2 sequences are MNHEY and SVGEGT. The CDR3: CASSDLPGQGISNTGELFF. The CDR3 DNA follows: TGTGCCAGCAGCGACCTCCCGGGACAGGGGATTTCGAACACCGGGGAGCTGTTTTTT.

The CDR3 DNA reads TGTGCCAGCAGCCGCTCTTCGGATGAACAGTACTTC. This translates into CASSRSSDEQYF. The J gene is TRBJ2-7, the V gene TRBV14; D not certain. The CDR3 runs 12 residues. Germline CDR1 reads SGHDN; CDR2 reads FVKESK. The ends were cut back, 4 bases at V and 10 bases at J, with 14 bases in the middle.

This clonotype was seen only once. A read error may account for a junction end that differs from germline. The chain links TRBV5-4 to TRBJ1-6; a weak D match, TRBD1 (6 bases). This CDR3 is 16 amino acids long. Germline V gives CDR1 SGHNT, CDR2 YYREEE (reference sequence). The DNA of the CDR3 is TGTGCCAGCAGCTGCTTACCGGGACACCTTAATTCACCCCCCCAATTT. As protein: CASSCLPGHLNSPPQF.

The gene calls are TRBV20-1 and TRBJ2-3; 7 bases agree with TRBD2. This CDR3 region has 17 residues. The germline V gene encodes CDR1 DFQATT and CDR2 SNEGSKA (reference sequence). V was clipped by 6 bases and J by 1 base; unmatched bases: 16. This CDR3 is CSAVYRRGVRGTDTQYF. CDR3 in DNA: TGCAGTGCCGTCTACCGCCGGGGGGTGCGAGGCACAGATACGCAGTATTTT.

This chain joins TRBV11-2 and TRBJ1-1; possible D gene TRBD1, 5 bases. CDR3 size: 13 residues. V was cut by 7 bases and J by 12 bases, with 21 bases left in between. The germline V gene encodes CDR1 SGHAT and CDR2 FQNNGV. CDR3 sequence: CASKFSGGCVTFF. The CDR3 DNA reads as TGTGCCAGCAAATTTTCGGGGGGGTGCGTTACTTTCTTT.

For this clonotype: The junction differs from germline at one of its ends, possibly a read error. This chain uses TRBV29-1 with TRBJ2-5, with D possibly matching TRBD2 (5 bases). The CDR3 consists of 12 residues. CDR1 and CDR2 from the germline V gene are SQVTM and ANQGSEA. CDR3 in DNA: TGCAGCGTTGAGACACGGGGAGAGACCCATTACTTC. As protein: CSVETRGETHYF. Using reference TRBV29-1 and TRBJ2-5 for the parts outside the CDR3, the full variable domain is SAVISQKPSRDICQRGTSLTIQCQVDSQVTMMFWYRQQPGQSLTLIATANQGSEATYESGFVIDKFPISRPNLTFSTLTVSNMSPEDSSIYLCSVETRGETHYFGPGTRLLVL.

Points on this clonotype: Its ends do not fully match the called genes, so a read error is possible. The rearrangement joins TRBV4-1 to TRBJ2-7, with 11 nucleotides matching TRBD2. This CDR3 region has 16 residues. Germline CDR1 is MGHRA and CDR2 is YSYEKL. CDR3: CASIRTLAGEGDEQHF. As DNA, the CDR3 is TGCGCCAGCATCCGGACACTAGCGGGAGAAGGGGACGAGCAGCACTTC.

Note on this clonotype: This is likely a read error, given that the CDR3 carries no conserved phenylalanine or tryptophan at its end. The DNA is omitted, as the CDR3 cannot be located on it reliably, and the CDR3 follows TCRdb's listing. The CDR3 sequence: CASSQAGTHCL. V is TRBV14 and J is TRBJ2-5. Germline-derived CDR1 and CDR2 are SGHDN and FVKESK. With termini counted, the CDR3 has 11 amino acids.

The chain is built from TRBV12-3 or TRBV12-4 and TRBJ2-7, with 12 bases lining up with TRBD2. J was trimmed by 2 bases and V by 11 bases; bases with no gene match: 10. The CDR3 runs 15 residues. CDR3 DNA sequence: TGTGCCTGCGGATCACTAGCGGGAGGAACCTACGAGCAGTACTTC. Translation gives CACGSLAGGTYEQYF.

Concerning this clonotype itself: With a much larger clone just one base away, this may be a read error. CDR3 coding DNA: TGTGCCATCCGGATAGGGGCCTACGAGCAGTACTTC. It translates to CAIRIGAYEQYF. The chain recombines TRBV28 with TRBJ2-7; D perhaps matches TRBD1 (5 bases). The CDR3 has 12 amino acids. V lost 10 bases, J lost 2 bases, and 12 bases lay in between. CDR1 is MDHEN and CDR2 is SYDVKM in the germline V gene.

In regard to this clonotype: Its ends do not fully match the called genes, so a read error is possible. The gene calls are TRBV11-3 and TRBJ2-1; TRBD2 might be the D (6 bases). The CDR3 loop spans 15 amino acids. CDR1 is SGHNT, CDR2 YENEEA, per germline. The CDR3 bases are TGTGCCAGTAGCTTAGTAGTGGAGGGTCCGAATGAGCAATTCTTC. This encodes CASSLVVEGPNEQFF.

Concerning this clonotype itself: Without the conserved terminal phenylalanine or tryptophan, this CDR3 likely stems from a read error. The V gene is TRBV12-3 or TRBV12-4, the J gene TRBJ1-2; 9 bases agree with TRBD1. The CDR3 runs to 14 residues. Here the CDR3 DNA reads TGTGCCGGCAGGGGACAGGGACGGAACTATGGCTACACCTTA. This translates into CAGRGQGRNYGYTL.

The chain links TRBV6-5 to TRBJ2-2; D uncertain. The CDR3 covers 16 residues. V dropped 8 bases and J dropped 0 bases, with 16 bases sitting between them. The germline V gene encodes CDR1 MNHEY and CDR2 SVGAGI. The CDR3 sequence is CASGLKEKANTGELFF. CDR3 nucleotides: TGTGCCAGCGGCCTCAAAGAGAAGGCGAACACCGGGGAGCTGTTTTTT.

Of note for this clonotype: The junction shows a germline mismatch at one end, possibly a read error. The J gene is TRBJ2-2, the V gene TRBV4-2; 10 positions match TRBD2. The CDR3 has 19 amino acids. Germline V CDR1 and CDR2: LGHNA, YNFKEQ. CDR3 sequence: CTSSHATSSGGLTTGELFF. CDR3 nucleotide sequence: TGTACCAGCAGCCATGCTACTAGTAGCGGGGGGCTTACAACCGGGGAGCTGTTTTTT.